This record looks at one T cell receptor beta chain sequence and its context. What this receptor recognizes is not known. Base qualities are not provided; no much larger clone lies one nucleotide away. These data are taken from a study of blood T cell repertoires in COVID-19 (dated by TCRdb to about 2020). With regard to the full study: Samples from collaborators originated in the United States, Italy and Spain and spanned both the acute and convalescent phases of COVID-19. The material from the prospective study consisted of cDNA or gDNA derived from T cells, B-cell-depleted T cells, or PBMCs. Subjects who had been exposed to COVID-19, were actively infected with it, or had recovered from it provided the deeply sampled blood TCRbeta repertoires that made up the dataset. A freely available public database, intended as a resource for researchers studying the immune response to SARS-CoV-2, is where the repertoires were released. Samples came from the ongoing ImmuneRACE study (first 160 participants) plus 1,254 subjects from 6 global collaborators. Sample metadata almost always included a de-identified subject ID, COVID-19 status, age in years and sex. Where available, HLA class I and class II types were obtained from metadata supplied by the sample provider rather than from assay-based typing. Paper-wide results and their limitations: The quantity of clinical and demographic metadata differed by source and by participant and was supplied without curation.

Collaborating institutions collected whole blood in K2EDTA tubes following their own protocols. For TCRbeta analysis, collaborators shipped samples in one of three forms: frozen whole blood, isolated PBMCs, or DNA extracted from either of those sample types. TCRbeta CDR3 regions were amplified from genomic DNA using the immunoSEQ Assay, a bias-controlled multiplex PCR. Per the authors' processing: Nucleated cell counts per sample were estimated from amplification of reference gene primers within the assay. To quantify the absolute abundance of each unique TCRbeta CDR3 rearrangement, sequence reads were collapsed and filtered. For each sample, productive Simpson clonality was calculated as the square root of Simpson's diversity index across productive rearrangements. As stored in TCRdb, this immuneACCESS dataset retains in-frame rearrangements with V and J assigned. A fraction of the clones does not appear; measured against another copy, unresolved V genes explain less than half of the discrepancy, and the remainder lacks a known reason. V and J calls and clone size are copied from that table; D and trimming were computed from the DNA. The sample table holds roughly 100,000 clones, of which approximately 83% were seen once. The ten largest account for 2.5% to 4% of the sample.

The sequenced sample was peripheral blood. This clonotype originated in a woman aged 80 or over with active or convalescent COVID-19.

At the DNA level, the sequence is TGTGCCATCAGTGAGTCTCGGGGGGCAGATACGCAGTATTTT. It translates to CAISESRGADTQYF. The chain couples TRBV10-3 to TRBJ2-3; 7 middle bases align to TRBD2. As encoded in the germline V gene, CDR1 is ENHRY while CDR2 is SYGVKD. The CDR3 has 14 amino acids, counting the end cysteine and phenylalanine. Only the CDR3 DNA stays, 42 bases, in frame from base 1. Trimming removed 0 bases from V and 4 bases from J; the gene matches leave 1 base unexplained.